Below, 26 T cell receptor beta chains from the same sample are listed, as sequenced in a study of blood T cell repertoires in COVID-19. Repertoires were generated with immunoSEQ multiplex PCR, while TCRdb's copy carries only in-frame clones and drops some. The sample holds roughly 190,000 clones, about 88% seen once. The sample consisted of PBMCs or T cells enriched from blood (not recorded which). The receptors come from a woman aged 18-30 years who had recovered from COVID-19.

This clone appeared once. The rearrangement joins TRBV6-1 to TRBJ1-2; 7 bases agree with TRBD1. In germline, CDR1 is MNHNS, CDR2 SASEGT. The CDR3 has 14 residues. Trimming cost V 0 bases and J 3 bases; bases outside gene matches: 1. CDR3 DNA sequence: TGTGCCAGCAGTGAAGCTGGGACAGACTATGGCTACACCTTC. Translating gives CASSEAGTDYGYTF.

V gene TRBV27 combines with J gene TRBJ1-1, with 9 bases aligning to TRBD1. CDR1 and CDR2 from the germline V gene are MNHEY and SMNVEV (reference sequence). With 8 bases clipped from V and 1 base from J, the junction kept 11 bases outside the gene matches. The CDR3 sequence is 16 residues long. CDR3 residues: CASGTRAGQGNTEAFF. CDR3 DNA sequence: TGTGCCAGCGGGACAAGAGCGGGACAGGGGAACACTGAAGCTTTCTTT.

The rearrangement links TRBV9 to TRBJ2-3; the match to TRBD2 covers 15 bases. V shed 4 bases, J shed 4 bases, and the junction held 7 bases outside the gene matches. CDR3 size: 17 residues. Germline-derived CDR1 and CDR2 are SGDLS and YYNGEE. CDR3 residues: CASSTGTSGRLADTQYF. The CDR3 nucleotides are TGTGCCAGCAGCACGGGGACTAGCGGGAGGTTAGCAGATACGCAGTATTTT.

Written as DNA, the CDR3 is TGTGCCAGCAGCCCGACTAGCGGGGAATCCTACGAGCAGTACTTC. Translating it yields CASSPTSGESYEQYF. The chain employs TRBV5-4 and TRBJ2-7; 11 bases agree with TRBD2. The CDR3 is 15 amino acids. Per germline, CDR1 SGHNT and CDR2 YYREEE (reference sequence). Losses at the gene ends were 4 bases for V and 1 base for J; bases not matched to a gene: 4.

The chain uses TRBV29-1 and TRBJ2-7, with D perhaps TRBD2 (6 bases). Germline assignment: CDR1 SQVTM and CDR2 ANQGSEA. Trimming cost V 0 bases and J 0 bases, with 18 bases left between them. The CDR3 covers 17 residues. The CDR3 bases are TGCAGCGTTGAAGAAGAAACGGAAGCGGGCCTCTCCTACGAGCAGTACTTC. Translated, it gives CSVEEETEAGLSYEQYF.

The J gene is TRBJ1-1, the V gene TRBV7-2; 10 bases align to TRBD1. This CDR3 is built from 16 residues. Looked up from germline, CDR1 is SGHTA and CDR2 is FQGNSA. V dropped 5 bases and J dropped 10; count of bases not matched to a gene: 16. The CDR3 spells CASSVRILGTGARAFF. In DNA form, the CDR3 reads TGTGCCAGCAGCGTAAGGATCCTCGGGACAGGGGCAAGAGCTTTCTTT.

The chain recombines TRBV27 with TRBJ2-7; possible D gene TRBD1, 6 bases. CDR3 length: 17 residues. The V and J ends lost 4 bases and 4 bases respectively, with 23 bases between them. CDR1 is MNHEY, CDR2 SMNVEV, per germline (reference sequence). The chain's CDR3 is CASSSLVTTGTRYEQYF. The CDR3 bases are TGTGCCAGCAGTTCGCTCGTCACGACCGGGACACGGTACGAGCAGTACTTC.

This chain connects TRBV6-1 to TRBJ2-1; 10 nucleotides match TRBD2. CDR1 is MNHNS, CDR2 SASEGT, per germline. This CDR3 is built from 16 residues. The V and J ends lost 0 bases and 8 bases, in that order; junction bases with no gene match: 7. The CDR3 sequence is CASSEAGSGRTYEQFF. CDR3 nucleotides: TGTGCCAGCAGTGAAGCCGGTAGCGGGAGGACCTATGAGCAGTTCTTC.

The CDR3 DNA reads TGCGCCAGCAGCTCCAACCCCAGGGAGGGCAGTTCCGGGGAGCTGTTTTTT. This codes for CASSSNPREGSSGELFF. The V call is TRBV5-1, the J call TRBJ2-2, with 7 bases identical to TRBD2. The CDR3 runs 17 residues. V lost 3 bases to trimming and J lost 6 bases; unmatched junction nucleotides: 14. CDR1 SGHRS and CDR2 YFSETQ come from the germline V gene.

The chain links TRBV12-5 to TRBJ2-1; the match to TRBD1 covers 9 bases. Per germline, CDR1 LGHNT and CDR2 FRNRAP. Germline trimming cut 1 base from V and 8 bases from J; bases unmatched to any gene: 9. This CDR3 comprises 16 residues. The CDR3 DNA reads as TGTGCTAGTGGTTTGGGCGCCGGGACAGGGCTGCATGAGCAGTTCTTC. It specifies CASGLGAGTGLHEQFF.

This clone occurred once. The V and J genes are TRBV27 and TRBJ1-4, with D perhaps matching TRBD1 (5 bases). CDR3 length: 16 amino acids. The ends were cut back, 4 bases at V and 11 bases at J, with 23 bases in the middle. CDR1 is MNHEY and CDR2 is SMNVEV in the germline V gene (reference sequence). The CDR3 DNA sequence: TGTGCCAGCAGTTGGATCCCCCAGGACCCCTCAGGGAAACTGTTTTTT. Its protein product is CASSWIPQDPSGKLFF.

J is TRBJ2-5 and V is TRBV12-3 or TRBV12-4, with TRBD2 as a possible D gene (5 bases). The CDR3 runs 13 residues. The V and J ends lost 3 bases and 2 bases respectively, with 7 bases between them. In DNA, the CDR3 is TGTGCCAGCAGTTTTGGAGGACAAGAGACCCAGTACTTC. It specifies CASSFGGQETQYF.

This clone appeared a single time. An end of the junction does not agree with germline; a read error may underlie this. The CDR3 DNA sequence: TGTGCCAGCAGCCCCCTCCGGCTGAACAGTGAAGCTTTCTTT. Translated, it gives CASSPLRLNSEAFF. This rearrangement joins TRBV7-9 to TRBJ1-1; unclear D gene. Germline assignment: CDR1 SEHNR and CDR2 FQNEAQ (reference sequence). The CDR3 is made up of 14 amino acids.

The chain links TRBV4-2 to TRBJ2-7; no definite D call. The CDR3 length is 14 residues. V was clipped by 1 base and J by 4 bases, with 11 bases between them. Germline CDR1 reads LGHNA; CDR2 reads YNFKEQ. As DNA, the CDR3 is TGTGCCAGCAGCCAAGTGGTCCAGAATTACGAGCAGTACTTC. Protein product: CASSQVVQNYEQYF.

This chain links TRBV19 with TRBJ2-7; possibly TRBD2 for D (6 bases). Germline V CDR1 and CDR2: LNHDA, SQIVND (reference sequence). This CDR3 contains 14 residues. Between the trimmed V and J ends, which lost 9 bases and 4 bases, there was a span of 19 bases. The CDR3, as DNA: TGTGCCAGCGCCGCGGGACTCAGATCTTACGAGCAGTACTTC. Translated: CASAAGLRSYEQYF.

This chain connects TRBV28 to TRBJ1-5; the D is unclear. Germline V CDR1 and CDR2: MDHEN, SYDVKM. This CDR3 has 11 residues. Trimming took 7 bases from V and 5 from J, leaving 6 bases between them. The CDR3 bases are TGTGCCAGCACCACGGATCAGCCCCAGCATTTT. This encodes CASTTDQPQHF.

The V and J genes are TRBV5-1 and TRBJ2-2; 11 nucleotides align to TRBD2. Germline-derived CDR1 and CDR2 are SGHRS and YFSETQ. The CDR3 consists of 17 residues. J gave up 5 bases and V 4 bases, and 10 bases lay outside the gene matches. CDR3: CASSPRPGLAATGELFF. The CDR3 coding sequence is TGCGCCAGCAGCCCCCGACCGGGACTAGCGGCAACCGGGGAGCTGTTTTTT. The whole variable domain, filled in from reference TRBV5-1 and TRBJ2-2, reads KAGVTQTPRYLIKTRGQQVTLSCSPISGHRSVSWYQQTPGQGLQFLFEYFSETQRNKGNFPGRFSGRQFSNSRSEMNVSTLELGDSALYLCASSPRPGLAATGELFFGEGSRLTVL.

The chain carries TRBV6-5 and TRBJ2-7; TRBD1 might be the D (5 bases). Trimming cost V 2 bases and J 2 bases, with 10 bases left between them. The CDR3 is 14 residues long. Germline V CDR1 and CDR2: MNHEY, SVGAGI. The CDR3 bases are TGTGCCAGCAGTTACAGGGGTGTTACCTACGAGCAGTACTTC. Translation gives CASSYRGVTYEQYF.

The chain is built from TRBV27 and TRBJ2-2, with 8 bases lining up with TRBD1. Germline-derived CDR1 and CDR2 are MNHEY and SMNVEV (reference sequence). The J segment lost 5 bases and the V segment lost 4 bases, leaving 6 bases of the junction unmatched. The CDR3 loop spans 15 amino acids. In DNA form, the CDR3 reads TGTGCCAGCAGTTATACAGGGGGTTGGACCGGGGAGCTGTTTTTT. Protein product: CASSYTGGWTGELFF.

The chain uses TRBV4-1 and TRBJ1-5; D is ambiguous. The CDR3 loop spans 15 amino acids. Looked up from germline, CDR1 is MGHRA and CDR2 is YSYEKL. Trimming pared 0 bases from V and 8 bases from J, leaving 14 bases between. The CDR3 region is CASSQDLSGLEPQHF. In nucleotides, the CDR3 is TGCGCCAGCAGCCAAGATCTGAGTGGGCTCGAGCCCCAGCATTTT.

V usage is TRBV7-2 and J usage is TRBJ1-4; no clear D. Trimming took 5 bases from V and 10 from J, leaving 20 bases between them. Germline V gene data show CDR1 as SGHTA and CDR2 as FQGNSA. The CDR3 spans 15 residues. The CDR3 DNA follows: TGTGCCAGCAGCCCTACTGACTCCCTTAACGGAAAACTGTTTTTT. It translates to CASSPTDSLNGKLFF. The full variable domain, rest sourced from reference TRBV7-2 and TRBJ1-4, is GAGVSQSPSNKVTEKGKDVELRCDPISGHTALYWYRQSLGQGLEFLIYFQGNSAPDKSGLPSDRFSAERTGGSVSTLTIQRTQQEDSAVYLCASSPTDSLNGKLFFGSGTQLSVL.

The chain employs TRBV7-2 and TRBJ2-3; 7 bases agree with TRBD2. J gave up 5 bases and V 6 bases, and 8 bases lay outside the gene matches. Germline V gives CDR1 SGHTA, CDR2 FQGNSA. The CDR3 totals 14 residues. The CDR3 sequence: CASRRAGVVDTQYF. The CDR3 coding sequence is TGTGCCAGCAGGCGGGCGGGAGTGGTAGATACGCAGTATTTT.

The V and J genes are TRBV28 and TRBJ1-4; TRBD1 agrees at 10 bases. V lost 4 bases, J lost 7 bases, and 6 bases stayed unmatched. The CDR3 is made up of 15 amino acids. CDR1 is MDHEN, CDR2 SYDVKM, per germline. The CDR3 bases are TGTGCCAGCAGTTCCCCGGGACAGGGGTTTGAAAAACTGTTTTTT. As protein: CASSSPGQGFEKLFF.

CDR3 DNA: TGTGCCTGGAGTGTACGGGGATCTGGCGAAAAACTGTTTTTT. Protein product: CAWSVRGSGEKLFF. This sequence joins TRBV30 and TRBJ1-4; D remains ambiguous. Between the trimmed V and J ends, which lost 0 bases and 8 bases, there was a span of 13 bases. Germline lookup yields CDR1 GTSNPN and CDR2 SVGIG (reference sequence). The CDR3 covers 14 residues.

This chain links TRBV10-3 with TRBJ2-1; a weak D match, TRBD1 (5 bases). From germline, CDR1 is ENHRY and CDR2 SYGVKD. The V and J ends lost 0 bases and 3 bases respectively, with 15 bases between them. The length of the CDR3 is 17 residues. CDR3 loop: CAISESIRVQNYNEQFF. For the CDR3, the DNA is TGTGCCATCAGTGAGTCGATCAGGGTACAAAACTACAATGAGCAGTTCTTC.

This clone was recorded only once. The V and J genes are TRBV4-3 and TRBJ1-2; 10 positions agree with TRBD1. CDR1 and CDR2 from the germline V gene are LGHNA and YSLEER. CDR3 size: 19 residues. With 0 bases clipped from V and 0 bases from J, the junction kept 10 bases outside the gene matches. Here the CDR3 DNA reads TGCGCCAGCAGCCAAGATGCTGGGGACAGGGGCCCCTCTAACTATGGCTACACCTTC. Its translation is CASSQDAGDRGPSNYGYTF.